A selection of T cell receptor beta chains follows, all from one sample in a study of metastatic and nonmetastatic thyroid tumors. Via MiXCR, TCRdb re-called the PCR reads. The sample gives 25,000 to 35,000 clones, roughly 30% of which show up once; about 30% is in the top ten. Sequencing used blood. The origin of the receptors is a female donor with papillary thyroid cancer or a benign thyroid nodule (not recorded which). Some clones in this sample may be carry-over from other donors' samples. Each CDR3 is given with its conserved first and last residue. Some rows have no size entry. The others give once, few or many, or a class for an expanded clone.

V gene: TRBV6-1; J gene: TRBJ1-6; clone size: -; CDR3 protein: CASSPDRSSYNSPLHF
V gene: TRBV9; J gene: TRBJ2-1; clone size: -; CDR3 protein: CASSVRPGNEQFF
V gene: TRBV28; J gene: TRBJ2-1; clone size: few; CDR3 protein: CASSLSAGNEQFF
V gene: TRBV7-2; J gene: TRBJ1-2; clone size: many; CDR3 protein: CASSLTRQGGGYTF
V gene: TRBV5-5; J gene: TRBJ2-1; clone size: -; CDR3 protein: CASSNGQGIGDEQFF
V gene: TRBV6-2/TRBV6-3; J gene: TRBJ2-7; clone size: few; CDR3 protein: CASSYSGGNEQYF
V gene: TRBV4-1; J gene: TRBJ2-5; clone size: once; CDR3 protein: CASSRTPGETQYF
V gene: TRBV6-1; J gene: TRBJ2-5; clone size: -; CDR3 protein: CASSEWGAVGETQYF
V gene: TRBV4-1; J gene: TRBJ2-2; clone size: -; CDR3 protein: CASSQPYRGQTTGELFF
V gene: TRBV2; J gene: TRBJ1-6; clone size: few; CDR3 protein: CASQGQSNSPLHF
V gene: TRBV12-3/TRBV12-4; J gene: TRBJ1-2; clone size: few; CDR3 protein: CASSFPGAIPYGYTF
V gene: TRBV19; J gene: TRBJ1-4; clone size: -; CDR3 protein: CASSGQGYEKLFF
V gene: TRBV12-3/TRBV12-4; J gene: TRBJ1-4; clone size: many; CDR3 protein: CASSFRGGGEKLFF
V gene: TRBV19; J gene: TRBJ2-1; clone size: few; CDR3 protein: CASSRRDRDDEQFF
V gene: TRBV11-2; J gene: TRBJ2-5; clone size: -; CDR3 protein: CASSWTGVETQYF
V gene: TRBV7-6; J gene: TRBJ2-1; clone size: many; CDR3 protein: CASSLVGAGSGGYNEQFF